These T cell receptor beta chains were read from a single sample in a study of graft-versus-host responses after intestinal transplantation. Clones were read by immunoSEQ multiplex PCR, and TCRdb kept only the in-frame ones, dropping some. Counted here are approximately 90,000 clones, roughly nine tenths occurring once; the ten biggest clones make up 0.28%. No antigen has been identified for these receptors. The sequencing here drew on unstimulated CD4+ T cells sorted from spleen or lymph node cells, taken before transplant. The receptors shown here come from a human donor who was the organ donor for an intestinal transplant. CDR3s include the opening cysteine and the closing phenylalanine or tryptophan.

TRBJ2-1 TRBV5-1 CASSFIRGGAYNEQFF
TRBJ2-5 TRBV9 CASSVVSSLGAQYF
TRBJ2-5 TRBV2 CARGGALGETQYF
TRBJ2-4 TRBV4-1 CASSSTPTAKNIQYF
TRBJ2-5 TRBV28 CASSLRETQYF
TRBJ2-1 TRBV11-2 CASSLRQRGLARLYNEQFF
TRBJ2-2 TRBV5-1 CASSLEAVYTGELFF
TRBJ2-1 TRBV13 CASSRREGGTRYYEQFF
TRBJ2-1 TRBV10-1 CASPNRDKGENEQFF
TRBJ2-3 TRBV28 CASRQLAGGSDTQYF
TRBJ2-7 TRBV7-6 CASSPVRPGAGYEQYF
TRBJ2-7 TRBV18 CASSPSASGSYEQYF
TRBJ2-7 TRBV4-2 CASSPRSRSYEQYF
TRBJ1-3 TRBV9 CASSPLRVSSGNTIYF
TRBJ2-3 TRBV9 CASNGGAREDTQYF
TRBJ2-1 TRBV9 CASSVVGLAGVTNEQFF
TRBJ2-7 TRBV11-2 CASSHTGTGSREQYF
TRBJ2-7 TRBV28 CASRNFRGTYEQYF
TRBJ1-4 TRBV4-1 CASTPTTGSGEKLFF
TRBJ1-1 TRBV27 CASSLLVGGGGSFF
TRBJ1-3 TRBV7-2 CASSNQQGYTGNTIYF
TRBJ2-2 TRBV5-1 CASSLVLTNTGELFF
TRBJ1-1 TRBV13 CASSPTANRAHTEAFF
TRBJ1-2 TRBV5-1 CASSLDSYGYTF
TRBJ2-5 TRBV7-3 CASSLGAPSETQYF